One T cell receptor beta chain is described in this entry. The CDR3 consists of 13 residues. CDR1 and CDR2 from the germline V gene are SGHTA and FQGTGA. Trimming stripped 8 bases from V and 2 bases from J, with 12 bases between. TCRdb re-called the RT-PCR reads with MiXCR, one entry per CDR3 protein. The sample yields about 680,000 distinct CDR3 sequences, 11% to 15% seen once. This receptor was obtained from a female donor in good health, serving as a healthy control. The specimen was memory CD4+ T cells from blood. The chain employs TRBV7-3 and TRBJ2-5, with D possibly TRBD2 on 6 matching bases. CDR3 nucleotide sequence: TGTGCCAGCGGCGGTGGGGGGCAAGAGACCCAGTACTTC. Amino acids: CASGGGGQETQYF. Supplemented by reference TRBV7-3 and TRBJ2-5, the full variable domain reads GAGVSQTPSNKVTEKGKYVELRCDPISGHTALYWYRQSLGQGPEFLIYFQGTGAADDSGLPNDRFFAVRPEGSVSTLKIQRTERGDSAVYLCASGGGGQETQYFGPGTRLLVL.